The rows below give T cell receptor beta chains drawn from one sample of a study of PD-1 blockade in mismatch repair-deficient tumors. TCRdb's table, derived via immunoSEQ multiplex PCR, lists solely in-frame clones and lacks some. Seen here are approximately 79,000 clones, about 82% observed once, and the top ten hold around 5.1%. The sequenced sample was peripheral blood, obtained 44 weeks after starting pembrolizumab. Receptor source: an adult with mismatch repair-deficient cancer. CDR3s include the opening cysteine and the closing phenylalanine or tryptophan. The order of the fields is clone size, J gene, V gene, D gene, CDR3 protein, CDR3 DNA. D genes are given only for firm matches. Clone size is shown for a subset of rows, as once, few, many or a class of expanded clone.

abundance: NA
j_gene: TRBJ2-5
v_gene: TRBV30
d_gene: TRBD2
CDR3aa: CAWSPGLASETQYF
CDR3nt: TGTGCCTGGAGTCCGGGACTAGCCTCAGAGACCCAGTACTTC

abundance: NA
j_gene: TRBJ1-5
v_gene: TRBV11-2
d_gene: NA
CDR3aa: CASSLNQGFQPQHF
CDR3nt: TGTGCCAGCAGCTTGAATCAGGGTTTTCAGCCCCAGCATTTT

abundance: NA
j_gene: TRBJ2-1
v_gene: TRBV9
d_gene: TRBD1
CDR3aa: CASSVGQGAWDEQFF
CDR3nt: TGTGCCAGCAGCGTAGGCCAGGGGGCCTGGGATGAGCAGTTCTTC

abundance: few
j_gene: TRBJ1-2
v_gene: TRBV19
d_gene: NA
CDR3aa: CASSISSDRYYGYTF
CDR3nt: TGTGCCAGTAGTATCTCCTCCGACAGATACTATGGCTACACCTTC

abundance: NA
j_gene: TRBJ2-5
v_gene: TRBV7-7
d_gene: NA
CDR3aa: CASSPDRGANIETQYF
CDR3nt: TGTGCTAGCAGCCCAGACAGAGGGGCTAATATAGAGACCCAGTACTTC

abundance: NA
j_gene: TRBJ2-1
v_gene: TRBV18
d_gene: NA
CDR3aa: CASSPKADSTSYNEQFF
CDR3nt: TGTGCCAGCTCACCTAAGGCGGACAGCACCTCCTACAATGAGCAGTTCTTC

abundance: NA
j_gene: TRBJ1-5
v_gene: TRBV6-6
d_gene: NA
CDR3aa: CASSYRGGNQPQHF
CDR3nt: TGTGCCAGCAGTTACAGGGGGGGCAATCAGCCCCAGCATTTT

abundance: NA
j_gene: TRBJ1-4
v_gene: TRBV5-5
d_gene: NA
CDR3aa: CASSLGPGRATNEKLFF
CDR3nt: TGTGCCAGCAGCTTGGGGCCGGGAAGGGCAACTAATGAAAAACTGTTTTTT

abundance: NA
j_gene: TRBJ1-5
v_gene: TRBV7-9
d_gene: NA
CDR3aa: CASSARGDSNQPQHF
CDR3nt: TGTGCCAGCAGCGCCCGGGGGGATAGCAATCAGCCCCAGCATTTT

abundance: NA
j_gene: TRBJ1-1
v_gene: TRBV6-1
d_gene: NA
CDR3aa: CAITGENTEAFF
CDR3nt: TGTGCCATTACCGGAGAGAACACTGAAGCTTTCTTT

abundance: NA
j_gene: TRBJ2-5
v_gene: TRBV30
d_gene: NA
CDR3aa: CAWFLGRETQYF
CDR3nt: TGTGCCTGGTTTCTGGGGAGGGAGACCCAGTACTTC

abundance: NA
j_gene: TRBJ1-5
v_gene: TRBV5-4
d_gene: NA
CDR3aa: CASSHTREQPQHF
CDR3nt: TGCGCCAGCAGCCACACCAGGGAACAGCCCCAGCATTTT

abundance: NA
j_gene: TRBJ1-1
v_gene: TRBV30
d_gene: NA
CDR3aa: CAWSSRVEGGTEAFF
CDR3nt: TGTGCCTGGAGTAGCAGGGTTGAAGGGGGCACTGAAGCTTTCTTT

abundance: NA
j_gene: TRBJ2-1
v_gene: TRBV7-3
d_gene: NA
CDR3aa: CASSPDLGQVNEQFF
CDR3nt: TGTGCCAGCAGCCCCGATCTCGGTCAAGTCAATGAGCAGTTCTTC

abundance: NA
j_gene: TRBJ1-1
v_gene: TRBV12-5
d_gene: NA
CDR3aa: CASGLPRLYTEAFF
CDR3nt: TGTGCTAGTGGTCTTCCGAGGTTGTACACTGAAGCTTTCTTT

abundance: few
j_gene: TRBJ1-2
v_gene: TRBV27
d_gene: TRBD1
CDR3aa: CASSPPGQGNYGYTF
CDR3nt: TGTGCCAGCAGTCCGCCGGGACAGGGAAACTATGGCTACACCTTC

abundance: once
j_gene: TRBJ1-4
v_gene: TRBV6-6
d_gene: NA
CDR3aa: CASKTGDEEKLFF
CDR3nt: TGTGCCAGCAAAACTGGAGACGAAGAAAAACTGTTTTTT

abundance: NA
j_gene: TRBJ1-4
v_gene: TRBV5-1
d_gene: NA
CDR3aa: CASSSGQNEKLFF
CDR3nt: TGCGCCAGCAGCTCCGGACAGAATGAAAAACTGTTTTTT

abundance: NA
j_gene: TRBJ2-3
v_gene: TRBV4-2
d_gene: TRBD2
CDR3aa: CASSLLAGVSDTQYF
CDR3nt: TGTGCCAGCAGCCTGCTAGCGGGAGTCTCAGATACGCAGTATTTT

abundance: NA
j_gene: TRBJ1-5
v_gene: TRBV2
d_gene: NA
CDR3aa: CASSVSGGNQPQHF
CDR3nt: TGTGCCAGCAGTGTTTCAGGGGGCAATCAGCCCCAGCATTTT

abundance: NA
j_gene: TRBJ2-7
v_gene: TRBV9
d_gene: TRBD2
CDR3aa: CASSSGTSGSRSSYEQYF
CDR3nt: TGTGCCAGCAGTTCCGGGACTAGCGGGAGCCGGAGCTCCTACGAGCAGTACTTC

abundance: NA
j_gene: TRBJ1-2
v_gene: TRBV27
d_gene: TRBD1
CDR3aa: CASSPGQGKNGYTF
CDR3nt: TGTGCCAGCAGTCCGGGACAGGGCAAGAATGGCTACACCTTC

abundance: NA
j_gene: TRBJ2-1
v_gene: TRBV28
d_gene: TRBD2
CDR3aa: CASSSRLAASYNEQFF
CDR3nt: TGTGCCAGCAGTTCGAGACTAGCGGCCTCCTACAATGAGCAGTTCTTC

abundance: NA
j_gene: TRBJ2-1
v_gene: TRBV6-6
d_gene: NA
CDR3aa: CASSWGGNEQFF
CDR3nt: TGTGCCAGCAGTTGGGGAGGAAATGAGCAGTTCTTC

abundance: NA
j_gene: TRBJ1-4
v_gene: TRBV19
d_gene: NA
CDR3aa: CASSSLWSDNEKLFF
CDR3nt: TGTGCCAGTAGTTCCCTATGGAGCGATAATGAAAAACTGTTTTTT

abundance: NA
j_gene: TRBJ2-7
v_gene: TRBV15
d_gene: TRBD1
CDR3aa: CATSRDKWGTGSTYEQYF
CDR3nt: TGTGCCACCAGCAGAGACAAGTGGGGGACAGGGTCTACCTACGAGCAGTACTTC

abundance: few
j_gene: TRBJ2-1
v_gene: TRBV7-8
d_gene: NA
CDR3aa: CASSPNPTSEQFF
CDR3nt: TGTGCCAGCAGCCCAAACCCGACCAGTGAGCAGTTCTTC

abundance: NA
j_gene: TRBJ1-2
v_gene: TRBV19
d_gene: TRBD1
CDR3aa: CASKGQIYFNYGYTF
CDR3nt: TGTGCCAGTAAGGGACAGATCTATTTCAACTATGGCTACACCTTC

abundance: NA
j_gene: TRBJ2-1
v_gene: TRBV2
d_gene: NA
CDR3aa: CASTKTRSYNEQFF
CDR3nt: TGTGCCAGCACCAAGACTAGAAGCTACAATGAGCAGTTCTTC

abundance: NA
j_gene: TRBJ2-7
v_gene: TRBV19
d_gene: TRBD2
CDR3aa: CASSQRWGLDLLYEQYF
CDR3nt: TGTGCCAGTAGCCAGAGGTGGGGACTAGATCTTCTCTACGAGCAGTACTTC

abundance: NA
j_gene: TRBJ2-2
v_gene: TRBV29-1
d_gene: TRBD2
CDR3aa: CSVDLGLAANGELFF
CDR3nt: TGCAGCGTTGACCTCGGACTAGCGGCGAACGGGGAGCTGTTTTTT

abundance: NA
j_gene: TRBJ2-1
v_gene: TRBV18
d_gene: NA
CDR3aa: CASSPEGLSYNEQFF
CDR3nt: TGTGCCAGCTCTCCAGAGGGGCTCTCCTACAATGAGCAGTTCTTC

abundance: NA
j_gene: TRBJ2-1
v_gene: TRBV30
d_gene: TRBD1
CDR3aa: CAWSLPPGGNEQFF
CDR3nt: TGTGCCTGGAGTCTCCCCCCAGGGGGCAATGAGCAGTTCTTC

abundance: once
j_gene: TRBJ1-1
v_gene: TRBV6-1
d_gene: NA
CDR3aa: CASSREGATEAFF
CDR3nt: TGTGCCAGCAGCAGGGAGGGAGCCACTGAAGCTTTCTTT

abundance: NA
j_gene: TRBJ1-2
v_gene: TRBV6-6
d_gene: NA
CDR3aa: CASSVKYGYTF
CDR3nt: TGTGCCAGCAGTGTCAAATATGGCTACACCTTC

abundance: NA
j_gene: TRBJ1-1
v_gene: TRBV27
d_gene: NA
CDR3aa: CASRTTALANTEAFF
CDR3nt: TGTGCCAGCAGGACTACAGCATTGGCGAACACTGAAGCTTTCTTT

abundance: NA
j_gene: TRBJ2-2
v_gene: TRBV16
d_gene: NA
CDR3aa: CASSQTGPANTGELFF
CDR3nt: TGTGCCAGCAGCCAAACAGGGCCAGCCAACACCGGGGAGCTGTTTTTT

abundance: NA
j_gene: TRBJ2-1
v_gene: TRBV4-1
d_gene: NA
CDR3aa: CASSQELLGEQFF
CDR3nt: TGCGCCAGCAGCCAAGAACTCCTCGGTGAGCAGTTCTTC

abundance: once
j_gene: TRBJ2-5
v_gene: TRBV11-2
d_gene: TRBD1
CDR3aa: CASSARGKETQYF
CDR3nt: TGTGCCAGCAGCGCCAGGGGGAAAGAGACCCAGTACTTC

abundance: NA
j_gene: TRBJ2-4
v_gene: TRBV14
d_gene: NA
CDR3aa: CASSPGLAGGAKNIQYF
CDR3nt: TGTGCCAGCAGCCCCGGACTCGCAGGTGGGGCCAAAAACATTCAGTACTTC